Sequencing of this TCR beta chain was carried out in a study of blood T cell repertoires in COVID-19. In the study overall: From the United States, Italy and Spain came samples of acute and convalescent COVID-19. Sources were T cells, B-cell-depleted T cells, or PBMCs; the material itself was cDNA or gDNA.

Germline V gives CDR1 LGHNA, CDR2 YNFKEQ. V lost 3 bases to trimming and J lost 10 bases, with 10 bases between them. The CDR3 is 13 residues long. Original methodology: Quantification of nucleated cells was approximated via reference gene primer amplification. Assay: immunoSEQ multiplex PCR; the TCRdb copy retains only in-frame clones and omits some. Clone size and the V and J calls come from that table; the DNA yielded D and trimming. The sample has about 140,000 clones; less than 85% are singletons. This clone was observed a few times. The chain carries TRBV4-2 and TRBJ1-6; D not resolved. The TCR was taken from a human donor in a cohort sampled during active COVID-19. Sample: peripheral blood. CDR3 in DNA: TGTGCCAGCAGCCACGAGGATCGCTCACCCCTCCACTTT. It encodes CASSHEDRSPLHF.